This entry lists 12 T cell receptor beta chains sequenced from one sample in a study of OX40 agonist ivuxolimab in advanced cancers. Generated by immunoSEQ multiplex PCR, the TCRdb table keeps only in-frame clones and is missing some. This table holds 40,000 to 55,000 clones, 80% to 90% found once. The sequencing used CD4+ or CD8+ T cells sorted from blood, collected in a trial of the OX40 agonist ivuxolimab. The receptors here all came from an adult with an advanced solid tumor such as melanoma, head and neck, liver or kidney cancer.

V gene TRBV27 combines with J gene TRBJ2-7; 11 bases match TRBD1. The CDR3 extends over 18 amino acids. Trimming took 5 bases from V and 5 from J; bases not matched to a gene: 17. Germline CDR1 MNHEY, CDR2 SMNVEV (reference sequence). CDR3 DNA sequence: TGTGCCAGCAGTCCCTCTTCCATGGACAGGGGGCCCTTCCACGAGCAGTACTTC. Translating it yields CASSPSSMDRGPFHEQYF.

The CDR3 coding sequence is TGTGCCAGTAGTATAGCCAGGGCCTCCTTCAGAAACTATGGCTACACCTTC. It yields the protein CASSIARASFRNYGYTF. The gene calls are TRBV19 and TRBJ1-2; D perhaps matches TRBD1 (5 bases). Germline V gene data show CDR1 as LNHDA and CDR2 as SQIVND (reference sequence). The CDR3 consists of 17 residues. Trimming took off 1 base at V and 2 bases at J, with 17 bases between the two ends.

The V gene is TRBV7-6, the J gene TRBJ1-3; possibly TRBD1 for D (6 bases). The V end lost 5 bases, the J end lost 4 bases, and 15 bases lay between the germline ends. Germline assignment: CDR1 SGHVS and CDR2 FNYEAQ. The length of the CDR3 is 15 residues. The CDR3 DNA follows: TGTGCCAGCAGCGGACACAGGGAGCACGGAAACACCATATATTTT. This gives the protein CASSGHREHGNTIYF.

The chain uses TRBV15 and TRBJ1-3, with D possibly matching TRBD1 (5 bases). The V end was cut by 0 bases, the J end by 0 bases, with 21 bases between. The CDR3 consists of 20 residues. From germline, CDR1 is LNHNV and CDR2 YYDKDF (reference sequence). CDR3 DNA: TGTGCCACCAGCAGAGATATCCTTCGCGTGGGGCTGAGCTCTGGAAACACCATATATTTT. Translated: CATSRDILRVGLSSGNTIYF.

The DNA for the CDR3 is TGCGCCAGCAGCTTGGTCCTAGTCAACAATGAGCAGTTCTTC. Translating it yields CASSLVLVNNEQFF. The genes are TRBV5-1 and TRBJ2-1; D unresolved. Germline V gene sequence: CDR1 SGHRS, CDR2 YFSETQ. V lost 0 bases to trimming and J lost 5 bases, with 9 bases between them. The CDR3 totals 14 residues.

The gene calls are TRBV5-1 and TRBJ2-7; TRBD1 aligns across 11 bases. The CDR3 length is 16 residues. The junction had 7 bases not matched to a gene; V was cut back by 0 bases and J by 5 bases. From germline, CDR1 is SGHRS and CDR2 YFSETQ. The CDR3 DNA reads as TGCGCCAGCAGCTTGGGGTCCACGGGACAGGGGGACGAGCAGTACTTC. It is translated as CASSLGSTGQGDEQYF.

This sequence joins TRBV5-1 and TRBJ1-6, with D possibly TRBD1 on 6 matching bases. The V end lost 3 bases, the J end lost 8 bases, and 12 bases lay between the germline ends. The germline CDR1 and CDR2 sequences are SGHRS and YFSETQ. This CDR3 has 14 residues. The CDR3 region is CASSSGQFDSPLHF. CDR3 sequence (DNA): TGCGCCAGCAGCTCCGGACAGTTCGATTCACCCCTCCACTTT. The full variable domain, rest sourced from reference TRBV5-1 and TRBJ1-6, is KAGVTQTPRYLIKTRGQQVTLSCSPISGHRSVSWYQQTPGQGLQFLFEYFSETQRNKGNFPGRFSGRQFSNSRSEMNVSTLELGDSALYLCASSSGQFDSPLHFGNGTRLTVT.

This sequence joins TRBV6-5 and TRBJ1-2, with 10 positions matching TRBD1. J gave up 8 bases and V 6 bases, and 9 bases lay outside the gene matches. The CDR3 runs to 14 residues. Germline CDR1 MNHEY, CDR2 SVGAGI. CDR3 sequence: CASRMGTGAWGYTF. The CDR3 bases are TGTGCCAGCAGAATGGGGACAGGGGCTTGGGGCTACACCTTC.

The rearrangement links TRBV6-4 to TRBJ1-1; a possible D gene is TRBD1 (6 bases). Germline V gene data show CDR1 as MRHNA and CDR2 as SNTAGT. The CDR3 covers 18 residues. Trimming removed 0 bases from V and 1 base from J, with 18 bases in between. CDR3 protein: CASSDSPATTGRNTEAFF. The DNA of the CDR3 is TGTGCCAGCAGTGACTCCCCAGCTACGACAGGTAGGAACACTGAAGCTTTCTTT.

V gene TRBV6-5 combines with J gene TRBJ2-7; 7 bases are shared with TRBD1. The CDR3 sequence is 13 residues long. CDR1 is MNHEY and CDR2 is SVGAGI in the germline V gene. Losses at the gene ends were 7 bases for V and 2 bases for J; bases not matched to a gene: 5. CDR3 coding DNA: TGTGCCAGCACCGAGACAGGGACCTACGAGCAGTACTTC. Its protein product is CASTETGTYEQYF.

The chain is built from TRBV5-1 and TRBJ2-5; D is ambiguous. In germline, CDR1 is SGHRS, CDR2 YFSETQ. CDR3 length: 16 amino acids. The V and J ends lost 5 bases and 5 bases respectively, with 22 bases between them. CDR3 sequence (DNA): TGCGCCAGCAGTTTGACCCCTCCGGAGCGCGCGGAGACCCAGTACTTC. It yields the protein CASSLTPPERAETQYF.

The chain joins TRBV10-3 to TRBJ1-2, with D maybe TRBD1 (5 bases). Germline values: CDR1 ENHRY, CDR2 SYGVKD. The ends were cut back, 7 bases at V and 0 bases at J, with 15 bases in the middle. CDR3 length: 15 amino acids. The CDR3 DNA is TGTGCCATCACTACAGGACCGTCGGCTAACTATGGCTACACCTTC. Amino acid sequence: CAITTGPSANYGYTF.